This entry features one T cell receptor (beta chain) sequence. This sample is drawn from a study of T cell changes during pregnancy in multiple sclerosis. The method was immunoSEQ multiplex PCR; TCRdb's version includes in-frame clones alone and lacks a portion of them. The sample lists around 52,000 clones, about 83% occurring once. The CDR3 sequence is 15 residues long. After removal of 6 bases from V and 2 bases from J, the junction contained 4 bases not matched to a gene. CDR1 and CDR2 (germline): SEHNR, FQNEAQ (reference sequence). The chain uses TRBV7-9 and TRBJ2-3; TRBD2 matches at 11 bases. The sequenced sample consisted of peripheral blood from another person, used as feeder cells. The clonotype originates from a human donor whose cells served as feeder cells for cultures in a pregnancy study. CDR3: CASSLGLADTDTQYF. The CDR3 DNA reads as TGTGCCAGCAGTTTGGGACTAGCGGACACAGATACGCAGTATTTT. The complete variable domain, with remaining parts taken from reference TRBV7-9 and TRBJ2-3, reads DTGVSQNPRHKITKRGQNVTFRCDPISEHNRLYWYRQTLGQGPEFLTYFQNEAQLEKSRLLSDRFSAERPKGSFSTLEIQRTEQGDSAMYLCASSLGLADTDTQYFGPGTRLTVL.